Included here is one TCR beta chain sequence, with context. The data derive from a study of T cell changes during pregnancy in multiple sclerosis. Clones were sequenced by immunoSEQ multiplex PCR, and TCRdb holds only the in-frame ones, with some missing. The sample holds about 40,000 clones, 94% seen once. This CDR3 contains 18 residues. The germline V gene encodes CDR1 MDHEN and CDR2 SYDVKM. V was pared by 4 bases and J by 3 bases, with 23 bases between. The sample here was peripheral blood, taken in the third trimester of pregnancy. The TCR sequence derives from a female donor with multiple sclerosis, enrolled in a pregnancy study. The chain carries TRBV28 and TRBJ2-3; D may be TRBD2 (5 bases). DNA for the CDR3: TGTGCCAGCAGTTCCCCTTTGAGAGGGTGGTTAGTAACAGATACGCAGTATTTT. It encodes CASSSPLRGWLVTDTQYF.